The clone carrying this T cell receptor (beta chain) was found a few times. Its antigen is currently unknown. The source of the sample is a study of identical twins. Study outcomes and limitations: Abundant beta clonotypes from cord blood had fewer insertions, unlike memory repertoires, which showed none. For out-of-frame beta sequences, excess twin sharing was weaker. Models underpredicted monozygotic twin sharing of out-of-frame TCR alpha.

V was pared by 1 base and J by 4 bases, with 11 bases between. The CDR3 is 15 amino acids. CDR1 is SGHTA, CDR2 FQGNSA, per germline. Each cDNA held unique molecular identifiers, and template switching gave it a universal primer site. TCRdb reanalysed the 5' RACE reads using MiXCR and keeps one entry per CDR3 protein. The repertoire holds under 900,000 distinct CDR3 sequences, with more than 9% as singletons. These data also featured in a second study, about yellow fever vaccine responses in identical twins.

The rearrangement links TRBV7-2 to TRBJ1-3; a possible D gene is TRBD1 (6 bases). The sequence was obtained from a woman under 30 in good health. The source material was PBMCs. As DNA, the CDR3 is TGTGCCAGCAGCTTAGGTGCAGGGGTAGGAAACACCATATATTTT. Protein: CASSLGAGVGNTIYF.